This T cell receptor beta chain was captured by sequencing in a study of CD8 T cells in ankylosing spondylitis. General study points: For ankylosing spondylitis blood, a TCR beta motif of about eight highly homologous variants appeared characteristic.

V dropped 7 bases and J dropped 0 bases, with 10 bases sitting between them. The CDR3 consists of 13 residues. Germline V CDR1 and CDR2: LGHNT, FRNRAP. For this clonotype: Its antigen is not known.

TCR beta libraries were made by quantitative 5'-RACE with molecular barcodes. One entry per CDR3 protein, called by TCRdb with MiXCR from the 5' RACE reads. In the table there are about 840,000 distinct CDR3 sequences, approximately 10% of which are singletons. Material: blood, either unsorted or a sorted T cell fraction (not recorded which). The chain uses TRBV12-5 and TRBJ2-7; D is unresolved. The sequence came from a male donor with ankylosing spondylitis. The CDR3 DNA reads as TGTGCTAGTGCATACGACATCTCCTACGAGCAGTACTTC. The encoded protein is CASAYDISYEQYF.